This T cell receptor beta chain is drawn from a study of shared clonotypes between healthy human individuals. Each donor was a Caucasian adult residing in Nashville, Tennessee. Study processing details: Owing to the provision of junction-only sequences devoid of quality scores by immunoSEQ, filtering differed. TCRdb's copy holds only in-frame clones and misses some; the assay was immunoSEQ multiplex PCR. Clonal size and the V and J genes are those of that table, whereas D and trimming came from the DNA. The sample comprises hundreds of thousands of clones, less than 80% of which are singletons, and around 2% rests with the top ten. V was clipped by 4 bases and J by 8 bases, with 9 bases between them. From germline, CDR1 is LGHNA and CDR2 YNFKEQ. The CDR3 consists of 12 residues. This clone has just a few counts.

The chain joins TRBV4-2 to TRBJ2-1; D is ambiguous. Sequences were obtained from memory CD4+ T cells sorted from blood. Specified subset: CD45RA-negative fraction. This TCR came from a woman younger than 45 in good health. DNA for the CDR3: TGTGCCAGCAGCCTCCGAGTCGATGAGCAGTTCTTC. Encoded protein: CASSLRVDEQFF.